Listed here are 5 T cell receptor beta chains from one sample, sequenced in a study of PD-L1 blockade in urothelial cancer. The time point: pretreatment peripheral blood. The assay was immunoSEQ multiplex PCR, and TCRdb's table has in-frame clones only and misses some. This table holds about 47,000 clones, around 80% found once. This material consisted of PBMCs, taken around atezolizumab (anti-PD-L1) treatment. These receptors came from a man aged 55 to 70 with urothelial cancer.

The genes are TRBV28 and TRBJ2-7; 9 bases are a match to TRBD1. This CDR3 is 15 amino acids long. CDR1 is MDHEN, CDR2 SYDVKM, per germline. Germline trimming cut 6 bases from V and 7 bases from J; bases unmatched to any gene: 13. The CDR3 DNA follows: TGTGCCAGCAGCCTGAGACAGGGGGGGAGGGATGAGCAGTACTTC. This codes for CASSLRQGGRDEQYF.

As DNA, the CDR3 is TGTGCCACCTCCGACAGGTTTAGCAATCAGCCCCAGCATTTT. Protein sequence: CATSDRFSNQPQHF. V is TRBV6-1 and J is TRBJ1-5, with D perhaps matching TRBD1 (6 bases). CDR1 MNHNS and CDR2 SASEGT come from the germline V gene. CDR3 length: 14 amino acids. The V end was cut by 10 bases, the J end by 0 bases, with 13 bases between.

The CDR3: CASSPGTAEKLFF. CDR3 nucleotides: TGTGCCAGCAGCCCGGGGACAGCCGAAAAACTGTTTTTT. The gene calls are TRBV7-2 and TRBJ1-4, with 7 bases aligning to TRBD1. The junction had 5 bases not matched to a gene; V was cut back by 5 bases and J by 8 bases. The CDR3 extends over 13 amino acids. Germline V gives CDR1 SGHTA, CDR2 FQGNSA.

The CDR3 reads CASSLHQGGNSPLHF. In DNA, the CDR3 is TGTGCCAGCAGCTTACATCAGGGTGGTAATTCACCCCTCCACTTT. This sequence joins TRBV7-6 and TRBJ1-6; tentative D call: TRBD1 (5 bases). The CDR3 consists of 15 residues. In germline, CDR1 is SGHVS, CDR2 FNYEAQ. V was pared by 2 bases and J by 6 bases, with 11 bases between.

The chain couples TRBV7-2 to TRBJ2-7; 11 nucleotides align to TRBD2. The germline CDR1 and CDR2 sequences are SGHTA and FQGNSA. The CDR3 is 16 amino acids. Germline trimming cut 1 base from V and 6 bases from J; bases unmatched to any gene: 8. The CDR3 coding sequence is TGTGCCAGCAGCTTAGAGTCGCTAGCGGGAGGAGGCGAGCAGTACTTC. Translation: CASSLESLAGGGEQYF.